This T cell receptor (beta chain) was sequenced in a study of Graves' ophthalmopathy and Graves' hyperthyroidism. Investigators amplified TCR beta CDR3 regions from RNA transcripts. HTBI-primed first-round RT-PCR preceded second-round multiplex PCR. TCRdb re-called the multiplex PCR reads with MiXCR, one entry per CDR3 protein. The repertoire holds about 210,000 distinct CDR3 sequences, with about 32% as singletons. This CDR3 contains 16 residues. Germline loops: CDR1 SGHAT, CDR2 FQNNGV. The V segment lost 0 bases and the J segment 3 bases; nucleotides outside the gene matches: 5. Sequencing was carried out using peripheral blood. The gene calls are TRBV11-2 and TRBJ2-7; 10 bases are a match to TRBD1. This TCR came from a man between 45 and 60 years old with Graves' ophthalmopathy. This CDR3 is CASSLDLGDRGYEQYF. CDR3 nucleotide sequence: TGTGCCAGCAGCTTAGATCTAGGGGACAGGGGCTACGAGCAGTACTTC.